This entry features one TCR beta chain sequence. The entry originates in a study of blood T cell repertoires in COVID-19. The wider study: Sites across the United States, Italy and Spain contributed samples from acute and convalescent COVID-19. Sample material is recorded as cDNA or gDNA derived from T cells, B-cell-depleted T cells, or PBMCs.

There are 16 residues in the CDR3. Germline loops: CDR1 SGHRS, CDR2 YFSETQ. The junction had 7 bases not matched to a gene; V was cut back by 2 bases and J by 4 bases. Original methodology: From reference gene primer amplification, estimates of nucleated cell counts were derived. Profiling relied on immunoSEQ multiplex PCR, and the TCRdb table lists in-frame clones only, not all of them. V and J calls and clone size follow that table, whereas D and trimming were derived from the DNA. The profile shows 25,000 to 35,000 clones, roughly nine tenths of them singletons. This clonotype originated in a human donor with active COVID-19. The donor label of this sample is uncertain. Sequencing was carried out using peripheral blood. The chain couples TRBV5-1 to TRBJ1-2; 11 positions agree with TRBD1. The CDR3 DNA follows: TGCGCCAGCAGCTTCAATGCCGGACAGGGGGCCTATGGCTACACCTTC. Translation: CASSFNAGQGAYGYTF.